This TCR beta chain was documented in a study of beta chain features in type 1 diabetes. Across the whole study: When patients were set against healthy donors, age, gender and cell yields were similar.

Study-wide findings and caveats: Although PCR might favor shorter templates, it would do so equally in patients and controls. Fewer insertions but more deletions were seen at VDJ junctions in type 1 diabetes patients.

cDNA synthesis used the whole RNA isolate, giving expressed TCRB sequences. Repertoires were generated with immunoSEQ multiplex PCR, while TCRdb's copy carries only in-frame clones and drops some. The sample contains about 360,000 clones, around 12% of which appear only once. Germline CDR1 SGHTA, CDR2 FQGNSA. This CDR3 has 15 residues. V was clipped by 5 bases and J by 2 bases, with 15 bases between them. This clone was seen a handful of times. Its antigen is unknown. Sorted cells reached over 98% purity in every population. Sequencing was carried out using naive CD4+ T cells from blood. This clonotype was sampled from a man aged 18 to 35 in good health. The chain employs TRBV7-2 and TRBJ1-2, with D perhaps TRBD1 (5 bases). In DNA form, the CDR3 reads TGTGCCAGCAGCCCCCGAATGGGGCAGAACTATGGCTACACCTTC. Translated: CASSPRMGQNYGYTF.